Detailed here is one T cell receptor (beta chain). Negative isolation yielded CD4+ and CD8+ T cells, and FACS enriched TEMRA cells. The data originate from a study of CD8 T cells in Susac syndrome. Random hexamers were used to reverse transcribe an amount of about 0.45 to 1 ug RNA. A multiplex approach, immunoSEQ multiplex PCR, amplified TCR beta CDR3 across 54 Vbeta and 13 Jbeta. MiXCR, run by TCRdb on the immunoSEQ multiplex PCR reads, gives a single entry per CDR3 protein. The profile covers about 60,000 distinct CDR3 sequences, with approximately 96% appearing a single time and about 0.6% taken by the ten largest. Germline V gene sequence: CDR1 MDHEN, CDR2 SYDVKM. V gave up 5 bases and J gave up 7 bases; unmatched junction bases: 12. The CDR3 consists of 15 residues.

Sequenced sample: CD8+ T cells from PBMCs. The chain couples TRBV28 to TRBJ2-3, with 7 bases aligning to TRBD1. The clonotype comes from a human donor with multiple sclerosis. The CDR3 reads CASSALQQGRNTQYF. In DNA, the CDR3 is TGTGCCAGCAGTGCCCTCCAACAGGGGCGGAATACGCAGTATTTT. Filled out from reference TRBV28 and TRBJ2-3, the complete variable domain reads DVKVTQSSRYLVKRTGEKVFLECVQDMDHENMFWYRQDPGLGLRLIYFSYDVKMKEKGDIPEGYSVSREKKERFSLILESASTNQTSMYLCASSALQQGRNTQYFGPGTRLTVL.